Below, 11 T cell receptor beta chains from the same sample are listed, as sequenced in a study of chemoradiotherapy in HPV16-positive cancers. Using immunoSEQ multiplex PCR, the repertoire was profiled, and TCRdb retains in-frame clones only, with some absent. The sample yields thousands of clones, about 89% seen once. The sample here was tumor tissue, taken from a patient who underwent chemoradiotherapy. The source of these receptors is a human donor with HPV-associated anogenital cancer.

This chain joins TRBV5-1 and TRBJ2-5, with a weak D call TRBD2 (5 bases). Germline CDR1 is SGHRS and CDR2 is YFSETQ. The CDR3 length is 14 residues. V gave up 3 bases and J gave up 5 bases, with 14 bases separating them. CDR3 sequence reads: CASSSSFPGETQYF. CDR3 in DNA: TGCGCCAGCAGCTCCTCGTTTCCGGGGGAGACCCAGTACTTC.

The chain combines TRBV6-4 with TRBJ1-2; possible D gene TRBD1, 5 bases. Trimming shortened V by 0 bases and J by 6 bases, and 8 bases separated the two germline ends. This CDR3 contains 13 residues. Germline assignment: CDR1 MRHNA and CDR2 SNTAGT. The DNA of the CDR3 is TGTGCCAGCAGTGACTCCTGGGGCCATGGCTACACCTTC. Protein product: CASSDSWGHGYTF.

This clone showed up just once. The CDR3, as DNA: TGCGCCAGCAGCCAGGAACAGGGTAACTATGGCTACACCTTC. Its translation: CASSQEQGNYGYTF. J is TRBJ1-2 and V is TRBV4-1; D may be TRBD1 (6 bases). Trimming cost V 3 bases and J 1 base, with 9 bases left between them. Germline V gives CDR1 MGHRA, CDR2 YSYEKL. The CDR3 is 14 residues long.

The rearrangement links TRBV12-5 to TRBJ2-7; TRBD1 matches at 9 bases. J was trimmed by 6 bases and V by 3 bases; bases with no gene match: 6. CDR3 length: 14 residues. Germline-derived CDR1 and CDR2 are LGHNT and FRNRAP. CDR3 amino acids: CASGFNRGQSEQYF. For the CDR3, the DNA is TGTGCTAGTGGTTTCAACAGGGGGCAATCCGAGCAGTACTTC.

The rearrangement joins TRBV7-9 to TRBJ1-1, with TRBD1 matching 8 bases. In germline, CDR1 is SEHNR, CDR2 FQNEAQ (reference sequence). CDR3 size: 18 residues. With 0 bases clipped from V and 6 bases from J, the junction kept 15 bases outside the gene matches. This chain's CDR3 is CASSLARGQGAIRAEAFF. Written as DNA, the CDR3 is TGTGCCAGCAGCTTAGCTAGGGGGCAGGGGGCGATTAGAGCTGAAGCTTTCTTT. Together with reference TRBV7-9 and TRBJ1-1, the CDR3 gives the full variable domain: DTGVSQNPRHKITKRGQNVTFRCDPISEHNRLYWYRQTLGQGPEFLTYFQNEAQLEKSRLLSDRFSAERPKGSFSTLEIQRTEQGDSAMYLCASSLARGQGAIRAEAFFGQGTRLTVV.

The J gene is TRBJ2-1, the V gene TRBV5-1, with D maybe TRBD1 (7 bases). The V gene lost 4 bases and the J gene lost 6 bases, with 17 bases spanning the gap. Germline CDR1 reads SGHRS; CDR2 reads YFSETQ. The CDR3 covers 15 residues. CDR3 sequence reads: CASSRGQGGLNEQFF. The CDR3 nucleotides are TGCGCCAGCAGCCGAGGGCAGGGGGGCCTCAATGAGCAGTTCTTC.

This chain connects TRBV5-1 to TRBJ1-3; D is ambiguous. The CDR3 loop spans 14 amino acids. The germline V gene encodes CDR1 SGHRS and CDR2 YFSETQ. Trimming left V 3 bases short and J 0 bases short, with 7 bases between. CDR3 sequence reads: CASSSDGSGNTIYF. The CDR3, as DNA: TGCGCCAGCAGCTCGGACGGCTCTGGAAACACCATATATTTT.

The V gene is TRBV30, the J gene TRBJ1-5; no firm D call. Germline V gives CDR1 GTSNPN, CDR2 SVGIG (reference sequence). Trimming removed 2 bases at V and 0 bases at J, with 11 bases between. The CDR3 is 15 amino acids. CDR3 amino acids: CAWSRTVNSNQPQHF. In DNA, the CDR3 is TGTGCCTGGAGTCGGACGGTGAATAGCAATCAGCCCCAGCATTTT.

The J gene is TRBJ1-2, the V gene TRBV12-5; maybe TRBD1 (6 bases). Germline loops: CDR1 LGHNT, CDR2 FRNRAP. The CDR3 runs 17 residues. V was shortened by 1 base and J by 2 bases, with 17 bases between the two germline ends. The CDR3 nucleotides read TGTGCTAGTGGTTTGGCCATCGGGACACATCTCAACTATGGCTACACCTTC. This translates into CASGLAIGTHLNYGYTF.

In nucleotides, the CDR3 is TGCGCCAGCAGCCCCTACCCAGTAGGCTCTGGGGCCAACGTCCTGACTTTC. It yields the protein CASSPYPVGSGANVLTF. This chain links TRBV5-1 with TRBJ2-6; no firm D call. V was clipped by 4 bases and J by 0 bases, with 14 bases between them. The CDR3 sequence is 17 residues long. Germline-derived CDR1 and CDR2 are SGHRS and YFSETQ.

V gene TRBV4-3 combines with J gene TRBJ2-3, with a possible D match to TRBD2 (6 bases). This CDR3 has 16 amino acids. Trimming removed 0 bases at V and 6 bases at J, with 16 bases between. Germline V gene sequence: CDR1 LGHNA, CDR2 YSLEER. The CDR3 loop is CASSQDLADLIDTQYF. CDR3 nucleotide sequence: TGCGCCAGCAGCCAAGATTTAGCGGACTTAATTGATACGCAGTATTTT.